The rows below give T cell receptor beta chains drawn from one sample of a study of cytomegalovirus exposure and HLA in healthy donors. Sequenced by immunoSEQ multiplex PCR; TCRdb stores in-frame clones only, minus some. The data hold 110,000 or so clones, with around 80% observed a single time. The sequenced sample consisted of PBMCs. Receptors were obtained from a young man in good health and CMV-seropositive. Both conserved end residues are part of each CDR3. The order of the fields is D gene, V gene, J gene, clone size, CDR3 protein, CDR3 DNA. The D gene is left open where the match is weak. Only part of the rows carry a size: once, few, many, or a class if the clone is expanded.

>.|TRBV5-4|TRBJ2-1|once
CASSLRGNNEQFF
TGTGCCAGCAGCTTGCGGGGTAACAATGAGCAGTTCTTC
>.|TRBV30|TRBJ2-1|.
CAWSRQATYNEQFF
TGTGCCTGGAGTCGCCAGGCCACCTACAATGAGCAGTTCTTC
>.|TRBV4-1|TRBJ1-5|.
CASSLGVGRDSNQPQHF
TGCGCCAGCAGCCTAGGGGTAGGGAGGGATAGCAATCAGCCCCAGCATTTT
>TRBD1|TRBV27|TRBJ2-3|.
CASSFDRGHGDTQYF
TGTGCCAGCAGTTTCGACAGGGGGCATGGAGATACGCAGTATTTT
>.|TRBV7-9|TRBJ2-7|.
CASSLFHRLGAYEQYF
TGTGCCAGCAGCTTGTTCCACCGGCTGGGCGCCTACGAGCAGTACTTC
>.|TRBV4-2|TRBJ2-7|.
CASSQTNDASSYEQYF
TGTGCCAGCAGCCAGACAAACGACGCCAGCTCCTACGAGCAGTACTTC
>.|TRBV2|TRBJ1-1|.
CASSAERVGDTEAFF
TGTGCCAGCAGTGCCGAGCGGGTGGGCGACACTGAAGCTTTCTTT
>.|TRBV10-3|TRBJ2-7|.
CAALDSPRSSYEQYF
TGTGCCGCGCTAGATAGCCCGAGGAGCTCCTACGAGCAGTACTTC
>TRBD2|TRBV7-2|TRBJ2-1|.
CASSSVGTSVYNEQFF
TGTGCCAGCAGCTCCGTAGGGACTAGCGTCTACAATGAGCAGTTCTTC
>TRBD2|TRBV2|TRBJ2-3|.
CASSEWAGTTTDTQYF
TGTGCCAGCAGTGAATGGGCGGGGACTACCACAGATACGCAGTATTTT